The 14 T cell receptor beta chains in this list originate from one sample, sequenced in a study of OX40 agonist ivuxolimab in advanced cancers. Library creation used the immunoSEQ multiplex PCR assay. In TCRdb, the immuneACCESS table is reduced to in-frame sequences with V and J assigned. These tables do not hold every clone; where another copy was compared, an unresolved V gene accounts for under half, and the others remain unexplained. Here the sample has roughly 99,000 clones; around 93% occur a single time. 1% to 1.5% of the sample lies in the top ten. This specimen was CD4+ or CD8+ T cells sorted from blood, taken in a trial of the OX40 agonist ivuxolimab. The receptors here all came from an adult with an advanced solid tumor such as melanoma, head and neck, liver or kidney cancer.

The rearrangement links TRBV5-4 to TRBJ2-3; 8 bases are shared with TRBD1. CDR1 is SGHNT, CDR2 YYREEE, per germline (reference sequence). The CDR3 totals 15 residues. V trimming: 0 bases; J trimming: 4 bases; junction bases outside the gene matches: 4. Here the CDR3 reads CASSLGQGSPDTQYF. The CDR3 nucleotides are TGTGCCAGCAGCTTGGGACAGGGGAGTCCAGATACGCAGTATTTT.

The chain uses TRBV28 and TRBJ1-1; D is undetermined. Per germline, CDR1 MDHEN and CDR2 SYDVKM. The CDR3 covers 15 residues. Trimming pared 5 bases from V and 11 bases from J, leaving 24 bases between. The DNA of the CDR3 is TGTGCCAGCAGTCCCGGAGCCGCTGGGATTCGGGAGGCTTTCTTT. It specifies CASSPGAAGIREAFF.

The count of this clone is one. The chain combines TRBV28 with TRBJ1-2; D gene unclear. V was cut by 7 bases and J by 0 bases, with 15 bases left in between. CDR1 and CDR2 (germline): MDHEN, SYDVKM. The CDR3 consists of 15 residues. CDR3 nucleotides: TGTGCCAGCACTGAAGAAACGAGAGCTAACTATGGCTACACCTTC. As protein: CASTEETRANYGYTF.

The rearrangement links TRBV6-6 to TRBJ1-2; D is unresolved. Germline V gene data show CDR1 as MNHNY and CDR2 as SVGAGI (reference sequence). This CDR3 has 13 residues. Trimming removed 0 bases at V and 4 bases at J, with 6 bases between. CDR3 sequence: CASSYSGFYGYTF. The DNA for the CDR3 is TGTGCCAGCAGTTACTCAGGGTTCTATGGCTACACCTTC.

The chain links TRBV28 to TRBJ2-7; 7 bases line up with TRBD1. V gave up 4 bases and J gave up 0 bases; unmatched junction bases: 6. CDR3 length: 15 amino acids. Per germline, CDR1 MDHEN and CDR2 SYDVKM. The CDR3, as DNA: TGTGCCAGCAGTTCAGGACAGGCGCCCTCCTACGAGCAGTACTTC. This translates into CASSSGQAPSYEQYF.

V and J are TRBV2 and TRBJ1-1, with 11 bases identical to TRBD1. V lost 6 bases, J lost 6 bases, and 6 bases stayed unmatched. This CDR3 region has 14 residues. CDR1 SNHLY and CDR2 FYNNEI come from the germline V gene. CDR3 sequence reads: CASRADRGLSEAFF. CDR3 DNA sequence: TGTGCCAGCAGAGCGGACAGGGGGCTCTCTGAAGCTTTCTTT.

The rearrangement links TRBV28 to TRBJ2-5; TRBD1 might be the D (6 bases). Between the trimmed V and J ends, which lost 0 bases and 0 bases, there was a span of 14 bases. Germline lookup yields CDR1 MDHEN and CDR2 SYDVKM. There are 17 residues in the CDR3. CDR3 in DNA: TGTGCCAGCAGTTTATGGGCAGGGGCTATAAACCAAGAGACCCAGTACTTC. Protein: CASSLWAGAINQETQYF.

The rearrangement joins TRBV5-1 to TRBJ1-1, with TRBD1 as a possible D gene (6 bases). CDR3 length: 16 amino acids. CDR1 SGHRS and CDR2 YFSETQ come from the germline V gene. Trimming stripped 4 bases from V and 3 bases from J, with 19 bases between. The chain's CDR3 is CASSLHPGASDTEAFF. The CDR3 coding sequence is TGCGCCAGCAGCCTGCACCCGGGGGCGTCGGACACTGAAGCTTTCTTT. Together with reference TRBV5-1 and TRBJ1-1, the CDR3 gives the full variable domain: KAGVTQTPRYLIKTRGQQVTLSCSPISGHRSVSWYQQTPGQGLQFLFEYFSETQRNKGNFPGRFSGRQFSNSRSEMNVSTLELGDSALYLCASSLHPGASDTEAFFGQGTRLTVV.

This chain links TRBV11-3 with TRBJ1-1; 7 positions match TRBD1. Per the germline V gene, CDR1 is SGHNT and CDR2 is YENEEA. The CDR3 is 14 residues long. V was clipped by 6 bases and J by 1 base; unmatched bases: 5. The CDR3 DNA reads TGTGCCAGCAGACAGAGGACAGGGAACACTGAAGCTTTCTTT. This codes for CASRQRTGNTEAFF. Full variable domain (remainder filled in from reference TRBV11-3 and TRBJ1-1): EAGVVQSPRYKIIEKKQPVAFWCNPISGHNTLYWYLQNLGQGPELLIRYENEEAVDDSQLPKDRFSAERLKGVDSTLKIQPAELGDSAVYLCASRQRTGNTEAFFGQGTRLTVV.

This rearrangement joins TRBV18 to TRBJ2-1; 7 positions match TRBD1. The CDR3 spans 15 residues. The V gene end was trimmed by 2 bases and the J gene end by 7 bases; junction bases not matched to a gene: 8. The germline gives CDR1 KGHSH, CDR2 LQKENI. The DNA of the CDR3 is TGTGCCAGCTCACCAGGGACAGTAGGGGGAAATGAGCAGTTCTTC. It encodes CASSPGTVGGNEQFF.

To note about this clone: The same CDR3 is also encoded by other DNA sequences in this sample. This sequence joins TRBV11-2 and TRBJ2-3; a possible D gene is TRBD2 (5 bases). V gave up 3 bases and J gave up 2 bases, with 9 bases separating them. The germline gives CDR1 SGHAT, CDR2 FQNNGV. CDR3 length equals 14 residues. The CDR3 nucleotides read TGTGCCAGCAGCTTCGAGGGCCTCACAGATACGCAGTATTTT. Translation: CASSFEGLTDTQYF.

V gene TRBV12-5 combines with J gene TRBJ2-1; 7 bases agree with TRBD2. The V gene end was trimmed by 2 bases and the J gene end by 4 bases; junction bases not matched to a gene: 5. Germline V gene sequence: CDR1 LGHNT, CDR2 FRNRAP. CDR3 length: 15 residues. In nucleotides, the CDR3 is TGTGCTAGTGGTTTGTGGGATAGCGGGTACAATGAGCAGTTCTTC. This encodes CASGLWDSGYNEQFF.

The J gene is TRBJ1-1, the V gene TRBV6-5, with TRBD1 as a possible D gene (5 bases). V dropped 7 bases and J dropped 1 base, with 13 bases sitting between them. The germline V gene encodes CDR1 MNHEY and CDR2 SVGAGI. The CDR3 has 14 amino acids. DNA of the CDR3: TGTGCCAGCAACCAACCCGGACAGAACACTGAAGCTTTCTTT. Translated, it gives CASNQPGQNTEAFF.

The CDR3 DNA reads TGCAGCGTTGGAGGGGGGGGCGACGAGCAGTACTTC. The encoded protein is CSVGGGGDEQYF. The rearrangement uses TRBV29-1 and TRBJ2-7, with D possibly matching TRBD2 (7 bases). Germline V CDR1 and CDR2: SQVTM, ANQGSEA. Trimming left V 4 bases short and J 5 bases short, with 12 bases between. The CDR3 has 12 residues.